This T cell receptor beta chain was sequenced during a study of blood T cell repertoires in COVID-19. As for the study in general: The United States, Italy and Spain supplied acute and convalescent COVID-19 samples. PBMCs, B-cell-depleted T cells, or T cells were the source of the cDNA or gDNA that made up the material.

The germline gives CDR1 KGHSH, CDR2 LQKENI. The CDR3 extends over 15 amino acids. J gave up 4 bases and V 2 bases, and 7 bases lay outside the gene matches. Produced via immunoSEQ multiplex PCR; TCRdb's table is partial and in-frame only. This sample yields more than 80,000 clones, of which about 80% are seen a single time; roughly 15% belongs to the top ten. The clonotype comes from a human donor in a cohort sampled during active COVID-19. The V and J genes are TRBV18 and TRBJ2-5; 7 nucleotides align to TRBD1. The sequenced sample consisted of peripheral blood. This chain's CDR3 is CASSPVLGQRETQYF. As DNA, the CDR3 is TGTGCCAGCTCACCAGTTTTGGGACAGAGAGAGACCCAGTACTTC.